This T cell receptor beta chain was recorded in a study of blood T cell repertoires in COVID-19. Germline V gene lookup returns CDR1 LNHDA and CDR2 SQIVND (reference sequence). The J segment lost 8 bases and the V segment lost 3 bases, leaving 4 bases of the junction unmatched. CDR3 length: 13 amino acids. The method was immunoSEQ multiplex PCR; TCRdb's version includes in-frame clones alone and lacks a portion of them. The data show 190,000 or so clones, 85% seen once. The sequence derives from a middle-aged man who had recovered from COVID-19. Source material: PBMCs or T cells enriched from blood (not recorded which). The J gene is TRBJ1-2, the V gene TRBV19; 9 nucleotides match TRBD1. CDR3: CASSIGTGRGYTF. CDR3 sequence (DNA): TGTGCCAGTAGTATCGGGACAGGGAGAGGCTACACCTTC.